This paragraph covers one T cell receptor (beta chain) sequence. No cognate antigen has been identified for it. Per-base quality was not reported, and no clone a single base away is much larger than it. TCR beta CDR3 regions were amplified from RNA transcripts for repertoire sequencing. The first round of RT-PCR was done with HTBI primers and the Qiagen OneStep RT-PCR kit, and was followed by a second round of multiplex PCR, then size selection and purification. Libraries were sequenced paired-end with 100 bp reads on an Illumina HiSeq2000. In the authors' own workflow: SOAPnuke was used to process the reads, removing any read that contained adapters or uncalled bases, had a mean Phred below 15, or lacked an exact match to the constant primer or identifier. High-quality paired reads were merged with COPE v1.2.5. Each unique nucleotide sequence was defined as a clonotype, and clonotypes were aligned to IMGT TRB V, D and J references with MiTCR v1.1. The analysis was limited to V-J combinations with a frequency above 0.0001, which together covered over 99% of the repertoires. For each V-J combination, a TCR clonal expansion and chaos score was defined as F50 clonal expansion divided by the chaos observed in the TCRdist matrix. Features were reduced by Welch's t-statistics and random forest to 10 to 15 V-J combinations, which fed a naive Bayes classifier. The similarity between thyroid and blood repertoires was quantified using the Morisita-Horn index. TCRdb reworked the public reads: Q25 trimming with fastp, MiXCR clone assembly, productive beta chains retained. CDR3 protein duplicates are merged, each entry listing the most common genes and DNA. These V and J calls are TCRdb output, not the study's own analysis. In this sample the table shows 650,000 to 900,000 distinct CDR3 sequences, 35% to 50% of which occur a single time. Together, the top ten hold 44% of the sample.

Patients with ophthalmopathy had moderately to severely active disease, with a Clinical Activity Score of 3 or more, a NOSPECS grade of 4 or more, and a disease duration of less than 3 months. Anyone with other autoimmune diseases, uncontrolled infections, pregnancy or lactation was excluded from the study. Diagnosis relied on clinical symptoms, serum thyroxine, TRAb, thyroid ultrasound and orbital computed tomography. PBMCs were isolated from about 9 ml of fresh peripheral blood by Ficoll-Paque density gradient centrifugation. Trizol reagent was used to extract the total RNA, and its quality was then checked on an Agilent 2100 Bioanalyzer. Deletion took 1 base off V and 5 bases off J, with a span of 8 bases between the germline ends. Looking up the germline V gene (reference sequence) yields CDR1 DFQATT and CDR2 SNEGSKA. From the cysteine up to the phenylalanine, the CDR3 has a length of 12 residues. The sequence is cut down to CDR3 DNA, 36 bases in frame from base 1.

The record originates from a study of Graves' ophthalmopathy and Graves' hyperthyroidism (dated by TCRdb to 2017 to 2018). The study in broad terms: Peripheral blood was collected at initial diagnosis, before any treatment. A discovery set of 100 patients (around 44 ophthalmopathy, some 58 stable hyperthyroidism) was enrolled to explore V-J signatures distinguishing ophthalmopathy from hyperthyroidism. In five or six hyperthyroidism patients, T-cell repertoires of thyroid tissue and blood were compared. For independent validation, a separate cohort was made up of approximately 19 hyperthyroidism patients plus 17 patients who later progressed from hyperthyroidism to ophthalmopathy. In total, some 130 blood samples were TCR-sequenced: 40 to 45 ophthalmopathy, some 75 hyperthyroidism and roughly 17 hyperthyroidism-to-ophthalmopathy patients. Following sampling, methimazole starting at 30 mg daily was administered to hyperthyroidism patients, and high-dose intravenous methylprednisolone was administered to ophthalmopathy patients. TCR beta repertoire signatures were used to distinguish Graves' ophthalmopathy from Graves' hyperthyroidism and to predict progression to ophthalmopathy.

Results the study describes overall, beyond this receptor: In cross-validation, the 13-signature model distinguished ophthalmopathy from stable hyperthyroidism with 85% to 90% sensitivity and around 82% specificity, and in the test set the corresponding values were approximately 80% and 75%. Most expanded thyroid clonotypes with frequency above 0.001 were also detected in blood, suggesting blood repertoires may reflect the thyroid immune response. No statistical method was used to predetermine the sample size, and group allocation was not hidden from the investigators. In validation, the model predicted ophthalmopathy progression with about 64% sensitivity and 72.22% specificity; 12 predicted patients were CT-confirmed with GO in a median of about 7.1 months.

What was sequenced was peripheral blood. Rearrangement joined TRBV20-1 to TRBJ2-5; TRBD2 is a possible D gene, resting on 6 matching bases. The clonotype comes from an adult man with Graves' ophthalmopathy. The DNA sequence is TGCAGTGCTAGAGGCCTAGCGGAGACCCAGTACTTC. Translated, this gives CSARGLAETQYF.